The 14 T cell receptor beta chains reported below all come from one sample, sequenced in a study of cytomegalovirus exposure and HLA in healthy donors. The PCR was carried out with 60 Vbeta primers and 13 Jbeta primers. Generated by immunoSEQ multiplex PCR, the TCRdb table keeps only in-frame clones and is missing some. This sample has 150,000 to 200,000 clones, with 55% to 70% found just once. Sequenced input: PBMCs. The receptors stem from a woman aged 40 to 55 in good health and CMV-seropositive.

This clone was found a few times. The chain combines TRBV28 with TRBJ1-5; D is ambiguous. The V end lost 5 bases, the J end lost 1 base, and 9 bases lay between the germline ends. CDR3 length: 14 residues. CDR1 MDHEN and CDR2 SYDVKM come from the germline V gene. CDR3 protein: CASSPGGSNQPQHF. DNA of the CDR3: TGTGCCAGCAGTCCCGGCGGGAGCAATCAGCCCCAGCATTTT. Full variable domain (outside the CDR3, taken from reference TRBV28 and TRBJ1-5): DVKVTQSSRYLVKRTGEKVFLECVQDMDHENMFWYRQDPGLGLRLIYFSYDVKMKEKGDIPEGYSVSREKKERFSLILESASTNQTSMYLCASSPGGSNQPQHFGDGTRLSIL.

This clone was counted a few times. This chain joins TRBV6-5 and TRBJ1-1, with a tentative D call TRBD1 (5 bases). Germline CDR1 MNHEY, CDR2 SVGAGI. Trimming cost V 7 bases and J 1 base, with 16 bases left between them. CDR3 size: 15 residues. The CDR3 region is CASIDLGGSNTEAFF. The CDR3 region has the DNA TGTGCCAGCATCGACTTGGGGGGATCGAACACTGAAGCTTTCTTT.

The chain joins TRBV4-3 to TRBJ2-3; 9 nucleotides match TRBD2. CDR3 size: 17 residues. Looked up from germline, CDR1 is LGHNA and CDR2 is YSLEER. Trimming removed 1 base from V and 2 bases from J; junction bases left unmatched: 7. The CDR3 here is CASSQVMAGGFTDTQYF. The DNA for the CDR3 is TGCGCCAGCAGCCAAGTAATGGCGGGGGGGTTCACAGATACGCAGTATTTT.

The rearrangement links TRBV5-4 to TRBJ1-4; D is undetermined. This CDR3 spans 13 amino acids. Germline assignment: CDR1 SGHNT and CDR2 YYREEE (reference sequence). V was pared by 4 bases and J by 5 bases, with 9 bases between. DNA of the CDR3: TGTGCCAGCAGCCCCGAGGAGAATGAAAAACTGTTTTTT. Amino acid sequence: CASSPEENEKLFF.

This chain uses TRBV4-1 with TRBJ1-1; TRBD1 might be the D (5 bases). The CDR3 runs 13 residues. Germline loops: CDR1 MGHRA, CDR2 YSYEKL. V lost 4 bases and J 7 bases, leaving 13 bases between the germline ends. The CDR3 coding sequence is TGCGCCAGCAGCCCCGGGGGTCGTGGTGAAGCTTTCTTT. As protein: CASSPGGRGEAFF.

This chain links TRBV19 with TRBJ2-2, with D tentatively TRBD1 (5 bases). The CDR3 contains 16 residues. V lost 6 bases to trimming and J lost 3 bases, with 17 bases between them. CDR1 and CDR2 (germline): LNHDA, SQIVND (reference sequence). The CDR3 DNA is TGTGCCAGTAGGGAGTTGCAGGGTGCGGACACCGGGGAGCTGTTTTTT. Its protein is CASRELQGADTGELFF.

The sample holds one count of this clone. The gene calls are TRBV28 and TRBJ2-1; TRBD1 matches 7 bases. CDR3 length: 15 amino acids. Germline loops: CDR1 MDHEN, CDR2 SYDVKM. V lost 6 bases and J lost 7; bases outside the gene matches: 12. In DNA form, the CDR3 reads TGTGCCAGCAGCCCCCAGGGGACAGATGGGAATGAGCAGTTCTTC. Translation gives CASSPQGTDGNEQFF.

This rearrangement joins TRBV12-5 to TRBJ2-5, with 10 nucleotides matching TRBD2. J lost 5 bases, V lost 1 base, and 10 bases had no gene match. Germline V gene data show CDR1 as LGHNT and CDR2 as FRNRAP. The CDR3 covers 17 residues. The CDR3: CASGLEGLSGGLETQYF. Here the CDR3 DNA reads TGTGCTAGTGGTTTGGAGGGGCTTAGCGGGGGGCTGGAGACCCAGTACTTC. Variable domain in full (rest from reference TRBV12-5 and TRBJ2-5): DARVTQTPRHKVTEMGQEVTMRCQPILGHNTVFWYRQTMMQGLELLAYFRNRAPLDDSGMPKDRFSAEMPDATLATLKIQPSEPRDSAVYFCASGLEGLSGGLETQYFGPGTRLLVL.

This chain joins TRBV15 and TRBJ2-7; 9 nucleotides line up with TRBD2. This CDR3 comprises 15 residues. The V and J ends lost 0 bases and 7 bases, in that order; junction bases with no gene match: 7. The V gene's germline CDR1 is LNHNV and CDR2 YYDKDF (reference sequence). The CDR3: CATSRDIGLAREQYF. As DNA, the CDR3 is TGTGCCACCAGCAGAGATATCGGACTAGCGCGTGAGCAGTACTTC.

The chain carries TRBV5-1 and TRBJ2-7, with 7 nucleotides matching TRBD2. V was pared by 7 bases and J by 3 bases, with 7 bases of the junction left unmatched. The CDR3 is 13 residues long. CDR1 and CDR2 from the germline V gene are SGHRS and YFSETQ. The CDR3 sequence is CASAPSGNYEQYF. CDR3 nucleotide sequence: TGCGCCAGCGCCCCCAGCGGGAACTACGAGCAGTACTTC.

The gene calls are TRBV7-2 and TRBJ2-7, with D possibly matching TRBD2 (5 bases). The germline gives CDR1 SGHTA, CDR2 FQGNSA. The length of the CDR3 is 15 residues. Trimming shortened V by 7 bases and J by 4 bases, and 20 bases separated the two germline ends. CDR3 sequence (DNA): TGTGCCAGCAACCAGGTGGAGGTCGGGGTTTACGAGCAGTACTTC. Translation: CASNQVEVGVYEQYF.

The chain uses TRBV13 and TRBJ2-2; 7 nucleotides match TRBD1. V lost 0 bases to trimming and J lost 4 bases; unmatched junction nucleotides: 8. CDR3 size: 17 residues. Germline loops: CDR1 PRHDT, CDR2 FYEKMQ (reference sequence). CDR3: CASSLGQGTLVTGELFF. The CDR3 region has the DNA TGTGCCAGCAGCTTAGGACAGGGGACATTAGTCACCGGGGAGCTGTTTTTT.

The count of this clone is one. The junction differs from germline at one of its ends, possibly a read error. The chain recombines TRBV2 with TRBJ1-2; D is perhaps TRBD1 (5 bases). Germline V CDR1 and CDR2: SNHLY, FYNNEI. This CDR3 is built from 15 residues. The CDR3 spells CASLGGSGSNYGYPF. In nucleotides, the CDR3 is TGTGCCAGCCTAGGAGGGTCAGGGTCAAACTATGGCTACCCCTTC.

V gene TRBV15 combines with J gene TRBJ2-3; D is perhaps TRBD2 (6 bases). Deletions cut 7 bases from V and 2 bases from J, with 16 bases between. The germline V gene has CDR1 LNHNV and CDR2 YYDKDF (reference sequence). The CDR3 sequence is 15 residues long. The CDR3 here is CATIPSSAYTDTQYF. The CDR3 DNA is TGTGCCACCATACCGTCTAGCGCATACACAGATACGCAGTATTTT.